This T cell receptor beta chain is drawn from a study of T cells after yellow fever vaccination. Across the whole study: With SMART-Seq v4 Ultra Low Input, the fractions containing low cell numbers were prepared.

Germline V gene sequence: CDR1 SGHTA, CDR2 FQGNSA. The V end was cut by 5 bases, the J end by 2 bases, with 2 bases between. The CDR3 totals 11 residues. 5'RACE template switching generated TCR cDNA, adding a universal primer site and UMIs. TCRdb called the 5' RACE reads again in MiXCR, with one record for every CDR3 protein. The table has 200,000 to 250,000 distinct CDR3 sequences, around 7% seen once. This clonotype was recorded at least ten times. Source: CD4+ T cells sorted from PBMCs, taken 15 days after the yellow fever booster vaccination. The clonotype originates from a man younger than 40 who received the YFV17D yellow fever vaccine. J is TRBJ2-3 and V is TRBV7-2; D unresolved. The CDR3, as DNA: TGTGCCAGCAGCAACACAGATACGCAGTATTTT. It encodes CASSNTDTQYF.